These 8 T cell receptor beta chains originate from one sample sequenced in a study of regulatory T cells in long-lasting Graves disease. According to the study, TCR beta libraries were built with iRepertoire HTBI primers and CDR3-region Arm-PCR. MiXCR, run by TCRdb on the multiplex PCR reads, gives a single entry per CDR3 protein. This table has 390,000 or so distinct CDR3 sequences, more than 20% appearing once. Specified time point: persistent/refractory GD, antithyroid drugs over 5 years with positive TRAb. From PBMCs, RNA was extracted and then used to make the TCR library. The sample in question was peripheral blood mononuclear cells (PBMCs), obtained when the disease was refractory, from a patient treated with antithyroid drugs. These receptors were taken from a woman in her thirties or forties with Graves disease.

As regards this clonotype: Possible read error: a much larger clone is one base away. The V gene is TRBV2, the J gene TRBJ2-2, with D tentatively TRBD1 (6 bases). Germline CDR1 is SNHLY and CDR2 is FYNNEI. The CDR3 contains 12 residues. The CDR3 here is CASSQQGGELLF. For the CDR3, the DNA is TGTGCCAGCAGTCAACAGGGCGGAGAGCTGCTTTTT.

The chain uses TRBV14 and TRBJ1-1, with unresolved D. V was cut by 4 bases and J by 2 bases, with 8 bases left in between. This CDR3 has 13 residues. Germline CDR1 and CDR2: SGHDN and FVKESK. CDR3 nucleotide sequence: TGTGCCAGCAGCCTCCACAGCAACACTGAAGCTTTCTTT. This codes for CASSLHSNTEAFF.

At least ten counts were recorded for this clonotype. This chain joins TRBV28 and TRBJ2-4; tentative D call: TRBD1 (5 bases). The V gene lost 3 bases and the J gene lost 1 base, with 7 bases spanning the gap. The CDR3 runs 14 residues. The germline CDR1 and CDR2 sequences are MDHEN and SYDVKM. The CDR3 coding sequence is TGTGCCAGCAGTTTTCCAGGGGCCAAAAACATTCAGTACTTC. It specifies CASSFPGAKNIQYF.

This sequence joins TRBV7-2 and TRBJ2-7, with 9 bases fitting TRBD2. This CDR3 region has 21 residues. CDR1 and CDR2 (germline): SGHTA, FQGNSA. Germline trimming cut 6 bases from V and 0 bases from J; bases unmatched to any gene: 24. The CDR3 protein is CASRRKDGGLAIPFLSYEQYF. In DNA form, the CDR3 reads TGTGCCAGCAGGCGTAAGGACGGAGGACTAGCGATTCCTTTCCTCTCCTACGAGCAGTACTTC.

This clonotype was seen many times. V usage is TRBV2 and J usage is TRBJ2-7; D tentatively reads TRBD1 or TRBD2 (5 bases each). The CDR3 contains 14 residues. Trimming pared 3 bases from V and 6 bases from J, leaving 15 bases between. Per the germline V gene, CDR1 is SNHLY and CDR2 is FYNNEI. The CDR3 reads CASSDGGGVGEQYF. CDR3 nucleotide sequence: TGTGCCAGCAGTGATGGTGGGGGAGTCGGCGAGCAGTACTTC. The variable domain in full, completed from reference TRBV2 and TRBJ2-7, reads EPEVTQTPSHQVTQMGQEVILRCVPISNHLYFYWYRQILGQKVEFLVSFYNNEISEKSEIFDDQFSVERPDGSNFTLKIRSTKLEDSAMYFCASSDGGGVGEQYFGPGTRLTVT.

This clonotype was counted only a few times. The gene calls are TRBV19 and TRBJ2-5; D possibly matches TRBD1 or TRBD2 (6 bases each). Germline CDR1 LNHDA, CDR2 SQIVND (reference sequence). V was trimmed by 1 base and J by 4 bases, leaving 10 bases between them. CDR3 length: 14 residues. CDR3 loop: CASSIGEGGETQYF. The CDR3 DNA is TGTGCCAGTAGTATAGGAGAGGGGGGAGAGACCCAGTACTTC.

Only a few counts were recorded for this clonotype. The chain carries TRBV24-1 and TRBJ2-2, with D tentatively TRBD2 (6 bases). Trimming stripped 0 bases from V and 6 bases from J, with 7 bases between. Germline V lookup: CDR1 KGHDR, CDR2 SFDVKD. This CDR3 region has 14 residues. Here the CDR3 reads CATSDLTSSGELFF. CDR3 sequence (DNA): TGTGCCACCAGTGATTTGACTAGCTCCGGGGAGCTGTTTTTT.

This clonotype occurred many times. J is TRBJ2-7 and V is TRBV29-1, with D possibly called TRBD1 or TRBD2 (5 bases each). V was clipped by 1 base and J by 4 bases, with 11 bases between them. The CDR3 covers 13 residues. The germline V gene encodes CDR1 SQVTM and CDR2 ANQGSEA. The CDR3 coding sequence is TGCAGCGTTGAAGGTCAGGGAGAGTACGAGCAGTACTTC. Translation gives CSVEGQGEYEQYF.